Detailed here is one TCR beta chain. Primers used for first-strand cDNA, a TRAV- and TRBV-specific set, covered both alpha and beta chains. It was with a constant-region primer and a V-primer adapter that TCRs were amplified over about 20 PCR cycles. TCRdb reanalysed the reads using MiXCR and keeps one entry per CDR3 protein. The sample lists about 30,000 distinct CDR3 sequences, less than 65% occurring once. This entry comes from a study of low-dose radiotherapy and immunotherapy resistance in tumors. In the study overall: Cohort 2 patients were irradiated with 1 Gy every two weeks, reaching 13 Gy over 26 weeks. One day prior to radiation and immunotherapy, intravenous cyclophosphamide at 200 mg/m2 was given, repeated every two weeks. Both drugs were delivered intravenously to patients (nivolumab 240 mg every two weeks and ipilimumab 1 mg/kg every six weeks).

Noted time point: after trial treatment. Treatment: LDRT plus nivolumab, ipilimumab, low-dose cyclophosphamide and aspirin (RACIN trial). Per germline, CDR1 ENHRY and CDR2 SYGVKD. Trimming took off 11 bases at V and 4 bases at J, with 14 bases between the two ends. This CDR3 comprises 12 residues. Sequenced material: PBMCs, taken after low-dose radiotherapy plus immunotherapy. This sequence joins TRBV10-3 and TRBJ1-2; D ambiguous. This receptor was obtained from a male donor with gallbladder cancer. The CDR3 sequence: CAVADGFYGYTF. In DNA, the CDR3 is TGTGCCGTCGCGGACGGATTCTATGGCTACACCTTC.